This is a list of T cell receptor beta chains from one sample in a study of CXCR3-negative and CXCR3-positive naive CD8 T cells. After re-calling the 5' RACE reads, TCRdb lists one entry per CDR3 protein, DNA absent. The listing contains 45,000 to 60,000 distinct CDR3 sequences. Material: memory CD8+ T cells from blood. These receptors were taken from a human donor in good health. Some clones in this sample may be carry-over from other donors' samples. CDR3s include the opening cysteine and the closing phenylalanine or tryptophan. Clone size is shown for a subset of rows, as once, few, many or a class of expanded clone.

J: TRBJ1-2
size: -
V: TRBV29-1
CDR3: CSVEDRAPYGYTF

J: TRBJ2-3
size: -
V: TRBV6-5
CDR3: CASFAGAWSTDTQYF

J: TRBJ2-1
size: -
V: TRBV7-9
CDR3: CASSTSTGSSYNEQFF

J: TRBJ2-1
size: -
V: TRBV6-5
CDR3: CASSYRMSSYNEQFF

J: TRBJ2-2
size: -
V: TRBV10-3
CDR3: CAILQGNTGELFF

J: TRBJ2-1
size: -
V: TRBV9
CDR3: CASSPPLGVTYNEQFF

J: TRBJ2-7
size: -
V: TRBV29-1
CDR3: CSVLQGASYEQYF

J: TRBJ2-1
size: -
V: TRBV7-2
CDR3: CASSLASRAEPSYNEQFF

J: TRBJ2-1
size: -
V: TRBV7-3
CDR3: CASGTEASSYNEQFF

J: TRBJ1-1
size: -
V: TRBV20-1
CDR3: CSAAEGLGYTEAFF

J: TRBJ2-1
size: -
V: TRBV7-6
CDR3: CASSLGTGSAYYNEQFF

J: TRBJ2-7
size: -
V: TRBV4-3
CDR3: CASSQETDRNYEQYF

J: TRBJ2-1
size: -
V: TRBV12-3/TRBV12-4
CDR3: CASTLYGFEQFF

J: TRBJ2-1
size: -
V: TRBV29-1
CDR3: CSVMPGLSSGGGNEQFF

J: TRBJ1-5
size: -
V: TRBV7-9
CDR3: CASSDGQKNQPQHF

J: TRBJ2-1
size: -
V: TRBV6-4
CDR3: CASSDSGQGFANEQFF

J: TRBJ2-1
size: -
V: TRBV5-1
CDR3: CASSLTGFDEQFF

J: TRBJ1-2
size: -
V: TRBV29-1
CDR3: CSVRDSGQGAYGYTF

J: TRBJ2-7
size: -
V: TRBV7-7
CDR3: CASSQGQGAAYEQYF

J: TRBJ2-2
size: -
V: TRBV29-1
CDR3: CSAGPGVSSTGELFF

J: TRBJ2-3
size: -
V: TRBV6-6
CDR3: CASSYDSYATDTQYF

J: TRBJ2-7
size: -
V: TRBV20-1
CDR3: CSARDIQGKNYEQYF

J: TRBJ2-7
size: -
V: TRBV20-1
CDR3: CSARDGTAPAYEQYF

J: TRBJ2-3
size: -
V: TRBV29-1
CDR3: CSVETPPGDTQYF

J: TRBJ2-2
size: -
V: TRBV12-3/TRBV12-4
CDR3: CASSPGATELTGELFF

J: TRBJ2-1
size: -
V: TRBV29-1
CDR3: CSVWLADEQFF

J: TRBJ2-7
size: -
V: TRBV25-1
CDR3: CASSAWTGGYEQYF

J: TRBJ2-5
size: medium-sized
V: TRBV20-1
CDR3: CSARVEGGGGPRETQYF

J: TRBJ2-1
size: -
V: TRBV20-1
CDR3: CSARELAGATYNEQFF